A single sample gave rise to the 21 T cell receptor beta chains below, sequenced in a study of blood T cell repertoires in COVID-19. Using immunoSEQ multiplex PCR, the repertoire was profiled, and TCRdb retains in-frame clones only, with some absent. The table includes roughly 150,000 clones, 70% to 85% detected once. Sequencing was performed on peripheral blood. The receptors derive from a woman between 45 and 60 years old in a cohort sampled during active or convalescent COVID-19.

The V call is TRBV5-1, the J call TRBJ1-5; possible D gene TRBD1, 6 bases. Germline V gene data show CDR1 as SGHRS and CDR2 as YFSETQ. The CDR3 runs to 13 residues. V was pared by 4 bases and J by 4 bases, with 9 bases between. CDR3 residues: CASSAQGNQPQHF. The CDR3 DNA is TGCGCCAGCAGCGCACAGGGAAATCAGCCCCAGCATTTT.

This clone was found once. This chain joins TRBV2 and TRBJ1-5; 7 bases map to TRBD1. The CDR3 consists of 18 residues. Unmatched junction bases numbered 15, after V lost 7 bases and J lost 0 bases. Per germline, CDR1 SNHLY and CDR2 FYNNEI. The CDR3 nucleotides are TGTGCCAGCAAAGTCGGACAGGACGCCGTCTCTAGCAATCAGCCCCAGCATTTT. The encoded protein is CASKVGQDAVSSNQPQHF.

This clone was seen a few times. The V gene is TRBV12-5, the J gene TRBJ2-5, with a weak D call TRBD2 (6 bases). CDR3 length equals 15 residues. CDR1 LGHNT and CDR2 FRNRAP come from the germline V gene. Trimming shortened V by 0 bases and J by 1 base, and 9 bases separated the two germline ends. This CDR3 is CASGLVTGGQETQYF. The CDR3 region has the DNA TGTGCTAGTGGTTTGGTCACCGGGGGCCAAGAGACCCAGTACTTC.

This chain connects TRBV5-1 to TRBJ2-7; D is uncertain. Germline CDR1 and CDR2: SGHRS and YFSETQ. The CDR3 runs to 15 residues. The ends were cut back, 0 bases at V and 0 bases at J, with 10 bases in the middle. The CDR3 region is CASSLGSLSSYEQYF. CDR3 nucleotides: TGCGCCAGCAGCTTGGGTTCCCTAAGCTCCTACGAGCAGTACTTC. Full variable domain (remainder filled in from reference TRBV5-1 and TRBJ2-7): KAGVTQTPRYLIKTRGQQVTLSCSPISGHRSVSWYQQTPGQGLQFLFEYFSETQRNKGNFPGRFSGRQFSNSRSEMNVSTLELGDSALYLCASSLGSLSSYEQYFGPGTRLTVT.

The genes are TRBV15 and TRBJ1-1; tentatively, D is TRBD1 (6 bases). The CDR3 is made up of 14 amino acids. The V and J ends lost 5 bases and 6 bases respectively, with 16 bases between them. The germline V gene encodes CDR1 LNHNV and CDR2 YYDKDF (reference sequence). The CDR3 bases are TGTGCCACCAGCGGTTCTCAGGGGTCCGCTGAAGCTTTCTTT. Its translation: CATSGSQGSAEAFF.

This clone was observed a few times. The V call is TRBV5-1, the J call TRBJ2-7; D gene ambiguous. The V end lost 5 bases, the J end lost 3 bases, and 15 bases lay between the germline ends. Germline lookup yields CDR1 SGHRS and CDR2 YFSETQ. The CDR3 covers 14 residues. The chain's CDR3 is CASRSDLEYYEQYF. The CDR3 coding sequence is TGCGCCAGCAGAAGTGATTTGGAGTACTACGAGCAGTACTTC.

The chain links TRBV7-2 to TRBJ1-3; 10 nucleotides agree with TRBD1. Germline assignment: CDR1 SGHTA and CDR2 FQGNSA. The V gene end was trimmed by 5 bases and the J gene end by 0 bases; junction bases not matched to a gene: 4. The CDR3 has 16 amino acids. CDR3 in DNA: TGTGCCAGCAGCATAAGACAGGGGGCCTCTGGAAACACCATATATTTT. As protein: CASSIRQGASGNTIYF.

In its sample, this clone was seen a few times. This chain joins TRBV7-9 and TRBJ1-5; 8 bases are shared with TRBD1. V dropped 0 bases and J dropped 0; count of bases not matched to a gene: 7. The germline V gene has CDR1 SEHNR and CDR2 FQNEAQ (reference sequence). This CDR3 has 18 residues. This CDR3 is CASSLAEQGEYSNQPQHF. The CDR3 DNA reads as TGTGCCAGCAGCTTAGCGGAACAGGGGGAATATAGCAATCAGCCCCAGCATTTT.

The V gene is TRBV10-3, the J gene TRBJ2-3; 13 positions agree with TRBD2. This CDR3 contains 15 residues. CDR1 is ENHRY, CDR2 SYGVKD, per germline. V lost 7 bases and J lost 5; bases outside the gene matches: 6. The CDR3 nucleotides are TGTGCCATCAACCCAGGACTAGCGGGGGAAGATACGCAGTATTTT. Amino acids: CAINPGLAGEDTQYF.

The CDR3, as DNA: TGTGCCAGCAGCGATAGCGGGGGGCCCCCCAGCACAGATACGCAGTATTTT. This sequence encodes CASSDSGGPPSTDTQYF. This chain uses TRBV9 with TRBJ2-3; 10 positions match TRBD2. This CDR3 region has 17 residues. Germline V gene lookup returns CDR1 SGDLS and CDR2 YYNGEE. Losses at the gene ends were 3 bases for V and 0 bases for J; bases not matched to a gene: 7.

The CDR3 loop is CASSPKQATELWNTEAFF. The DNA of the CDR3 is TGTGCCAGCTCACCAAAACAGGCCACCGAGCTTTGGAACACTGAAGCTTTCTTT. The rearrangement uses TRBV18 and TRBJ1-1; weak D call: TRBD1 (5 bases). Germline V gene lookup returns CDR1 KGHSH and CDR2 LQKENI. The CDR3 covers 18 residues. V gave up 2 bases and J gave up 1 base, with 20 bases separating them.

The J gene is TRBJ1-2, the V gene TRBV6-6; D gene unclear. The germline gives CDR1 MNHNY, CDR2 SVGAGI (reference sequence). The CDR3 contains 12 residues. Trimming cost V 2 bases and J 6 bases, with 7 bases left between them. The CDR3: CASSYPRDGYTF. CDR3 bases: TGTGCCAGCAGTTACCCCCGGGATGGCTACACCTTC.

The V gene is TRBV6-5, the J gene TRBJ1-2; D gene ambiguous. Trimming removed 5 bases at V and 7 bases at J, with 11 bases between. Germline assignment: CDR1 MNHEY and CDR2 SVGAGI. CDR3 length: 12 amino acids. The CDR3 protein is CASSPDYRGYTF. As DNA, the CDR3 is TGTGCCAGCAGTCCCGACTATCGTGGCTACACCTTC.

This chain connects TRBV4-1 to TRBJ2-7; 12 bases are a match to TRBD2. Germline V gene data show CDR1 as MGHRA and CDR2 as YSYEKL. The V segment lost 4 bases and the J segment 3 bases; nucleotides outside the gene matches: 7. This CDR3 is built from 16 residues. CDR3 amino acids: CASSRRTSGVNYEQYF. CDR3 nucleotide sequence: TGCGCCAGCAGCCGTCGGACTAGCGGGGTTAACTACGAGCAGTACTTC.

The chain employs TRBV6-1 and TRBJ2-3, with 7 positions matching TRBD2. The CDR3 has 17 residues. CDR1 and CDR2 (germline): MNHNS, SASEGT. V shed 1 base, J shed 2 bases, and the junction held 9 bases outside the gene matches. In DNA form, the CDR3 reads TGTGCCAGCAGTGAAGGATCGACTAGCCCCCCCACAGATACGCAGTATTTT. Translated: CASSEGSTSPPTDTQYF.

A single count supports this clone. V and J are TRBV7-6 and TRBJ1-1; TRBD1 matches 7 bases. CDR3 length: 10 residues. V lost 6 bases, J lost 10 bases, and 2 bases stayed unmatched. From germline, CDR1 is SGHVS and CDR2 FNYEAQ. The CDR3 sequence: CASRTGRAFF. CDR3 DNA: TGTGCCAGCAGGACAGGGAGAGCTTTCTTT.

A single count supports this clone. The chain combines TRBV5-1 with TRBJ2-2, with D perhaps matching TRBD1 (5 bases). Germline values: CDR1 SGHRS, CDR2 YFSETQ. This CDR3 spans 15 amino acids. Trimming took 4 bases from V and 1 from J, leaving 11 bases between them. For the CDR3, the DNA is TGCGCCAGCAGCGACCGACAGCAGAACACCGGGGAGCTGTTTTTT. It translates to CASSDRQQNTGELFF.

This chain joins TRBV4-3 and TRBJ1-3; no clear D gene. Trimming left V 1 base short and J 0 bases short, with 10 bases between. Germline CDR1 and CDR2: LGHNA and YSLEER. This CDR3 has 16 amino acids. The CDR3 loop is CASSQGFRDSGNTIYF. CDR3 nucleotides: TGCGCCAGCAGCCAAGGATTCCGGGACTCTGGAAACACCATATATTTT.

The genes are TRBV14 and TRBJ1-1, with D unresolved. The CDR3 runs 13 residues. V was clipped by 1 base and J by 7 bases, with 10 bases between them. Germline assignment: CDR1 SGHDN and CDR2 FVKESK. The CDR3 region is CASSQARRNEAFF. CDR3 nucleotide sequence: TGTGCCAGCAGCCAAGCCCGGAGGAATGAAGCTTTCTTT.

The rearrangement joins TRBV3-1 (or the pseudogene TRBV3-2) to TRBJ2-1, with D possibly TRBD1 on 6 matching bases. V lost 3 bases to trimming and J lost 5 bases, with 8 bases between them. The CDR3 is 13 residues long. Per germline, CDR1 LGHDT and CDR2 YNNKEL (reference sequence). In DNA form, the CDR3 reads TGTGCCAGCAGCCAGGACAGACACAATGAGCAGTTCTTC. This sequence encodes CASSQDRHNEQFF.

This chain uses TRBV3-1 (or the pseudogene TRBV3-2) with TRBJ1-4; D gene uncertain. V lost 5 bases and J 3 bases, leaving 16 bases between the germline ends. Germline V lookup: CDR1 LGHDT, CDR2 YNNKEL (reference sequence). The CDR3 is made up of 16 amino acids. CDR3 bases: TGTGCCAGCAGCAACCTATTCGGGATCCCTAATGAAAAACTGTTTTTT. Amino acid sequence: CASSNLFGIPNEKLFF.